The 24 T cell receptor beta chains presented below share a single source sample, sequenced in a study of chemoradiotherapy in HPV16-positive cancers. Assay used: immunoSEQ multiplex PCR; TCRdb lists only in-frame clones, some missing. Seen here are about 12,000 clones, over 60% observed once, and the top ten hold around 0.99%. Sampling was done from a patient who underwent chemoradiotherapy. These TCRs come from a human donor with HPV-associated anogenital cancer.

The chain joins TRBV9 to TRBJ2-7; 8 bases match TRBD1. Germline V CDR1 and CDR2: SGDLS, YYNGEE. The CDR3 loop spans 14 amino acids. Trimming removed 0 bases from V and 7 bases from J; junction bases left unmatched: 6. CDR3 coding DNA: TGTGCCAGCAGCGTAGGTCAGGGGGCAGGGGAGCAGTACTTC. Its protein is CASSVGQGAGEQYF. Together with reference TRBV9 and TRBJ2-7, the CDR3 gives the full variable domain: DSGVTQTPKHLITATGQRVTLRCSPRSGDLSVYWYQQSLDQGLQFLIQYYNGEERAKGNILERFSAQQFPDLHSELNLSSLELGDSALYFCASSVGQGAGEQYFGPGTRLTVT.

The gene calls are TRBV15 and TRBJ1-2, with a weak D call TRBD1 (5 bases). This CDR3 contains 13 residues. Germline CDR1 and CDR2: LNHNV and YYDKDF (reference sequence). V lost 3 bases and J lost 4, with 9 bases in between. The CDR3 loop reads CATSRAGIYGYTF. CDR3 nucleotide sequence: TGTGCCACCAGCAGGGCAGGGATCTATGGCTACACCTTC.

This chain connects TRBV7-9 to TRBJ2-7; no clear D gene. V lost 1 base and J lost 6, with 10 bases in between. CDR1 and CDR2 (germline): SEHNR, FQNEAQ (reference sequence). The CDR3 loop spans 13 amino acids. The CDR3 region has the DNA TGTGCCAGCAGCTTAGGGGTGGGTGGCGAGCAGTACTTC. The encoded protein is CASSLGVGGEQYF.

The chain couples TRBV5-1 to TRBJ2-3; a possible D gene is TRBD1 (5 bases). The V and J ends lost 6 bases and 2 bases respectively, with 16 bases between them. The CDR3 is made up of 15 amino acids. Germline loops: CDR1 SGHRS, CDR2 YFSETQ. The CDR3 DNA sequence: TGCGCCAGCAACCTACAGGCTCGGGCCACAGATACGCAGTATTTT. Amino acid sequence: CASNLQARATDTQYF.

The rearrangement joins TRBV30 to TRBJ1-2; TRBD1 might be the D (5 bases). Trimming took off 5 bases at V and 4 bases at J, with 8 bases between the two ends. Germline loops: CDR1 GTSNPN, CDR2 SVGIG (reference sequence). The CDR3 is 11 residues long. CDR3 region: CAWLRGYGYTF. In nucleotides, the CDR3 is TGTGCCTGGTTGAGGGGCTATGGCTACACCTTC.

The chain combines TRBV5-6 with TRBJ2-5; possible D gene TRBD2, 5 bases. Germline CDR1 reads SGHDT; CDR2 reads YYEEEE. V lost 1 base to trimming and J lost 2 bases, with 12 bases between them. This CDR3 is built from 15 residues. DNA of the CDR3: TGTGCCAGCAGCTTGCCTAGCACGTCGCAAGAGACCCAGTACTTC. Translated: CASSLPSTSQETQYF.

This chain joins TRBV6-4 and TRBJ2-7; the match to TRBD1 covers 9 bases. This CDR3 region has 15 residues. V trimming: 3 bases; J trimming: 4 bases; junction bases outside the gene matches: 7. CDR1 MRHNA and CDR2 SNTAGT come from the germline V gene. The CDR3 loop reads CASSELQGAGYEQYF. The CDR3 DNA is TGTGCCAGCAGTGAGTTACAGGGGGCGGGGTACGAGCAGTACTTC.

The chain combines TRBV28 with TRBJ1-4, with D hard to call. There are 14 residues in the CDR3. V lost 0 bases, J lost 5 bases, and 7 bases lay in between. CDR1 is MDHEN and CDR2 is SYDVKM in the germline V gene. The CDR3 DNA follows: TGTGCCAGCAGTTTATGGAGCAGAAATGAAAAACTGTTTTTT. Protein product: CASSLWSRNEKLFF.

CDR3 sequence: CASSLGIRQYF. DNA of the CDR3: TGTGCCAGCAGCTTGGGTATCCGCCAGTACTTC. The V call is TRBV5-5, the J call TRBJ2-7, with D hard to call. This CDR3 spans 11 amino acids. V was shortened by 0 bases and J by 10 bases, with 8 bases between the two germline ends. Per the germline V gene, CDR1 is SGHKS and CDR2 is YYEKEE (reference sequence).

The chain couples TRBV10-1 to TRBJ1-5; no firm D call. Germline-derived CDR1 and CDR2 are WNHNN and SYGVQD (reference sequence). V was pared by 3 bases and J by 3 bases, with 3 bases between. The CDR3 contains 12 residues. CDR3 protein: CASSDTNQPQHF. CDR3 DNA sequence: TGCGCCAGCAGTGACACCAATCAGCCCCAGCATTTT.

J is TRBJ2-1 and V is TRBV7-2; D possibly matches TRBD1 or TRBD2 (7 bases each). Germline CDR1 is SGHTA and CDR2 is FQGNSA. With 2 bases removed from V and 1 base from J, the gap between germline ends came to 9 bases. This CDR3 spans 15 amino acids. CDR3 DNA sequence: TGTGCCAGCAGCTTACAGGGGGGGTCCTACAATGAGCAGTTCTTC. This encodes CASSLQGGSYNEQFF.

The V call is TRBV5-6, the J call TRBJ1-1, with D unresolved. Trimming left V 0 bases short and J 1 base short, with 7 bases between. Germline V gene sequence: CDR1 SGHDT, CDR2 YYEEEE. The CDR3 is made up of 14 amino acids. For the CDR3, the DNA is TGTGCCAGCAGCTTGGTTGGGGAGAACACTGAAGCTTTCTTT. This translates into CASSLVGENTEAFF. Full variable domain (missing parts from reference TRBV5-6 and TRBJ1-1): DAGVTQSPTHLIKTRGQQVTLRCSPKSGHDTVSWYQQALGQGPQFIFQYYEEEERQRGNFPDRFSGHQFPNYSSELNVNALLLGDSALYLCASSLVGENTEAFFGQGTRLTVV.

The rearrangement uses TRBV30 and TRBJ1-2; 7 bases are shared with TRBD1. V lost 4 bases to trimming and J lost 0 bases; unmatched junction nucleotides: 8. CDR1 and CDR2 (germline): GTSNPN, SVGIG (reference sequence). This CDR3 is 15 amino acids long. The CDR3 coding sequence is TGTGCCTGGACCTATGGGGACAGACCTAACTATGGCTACACCTTC. This gives the protein CAWTYGDRPNYGYTF.

The chain carries TRBV28 and TRBJ1-1, with D maybe TRBD1 (6 bases). Trimming shortened V by 2 bases and J by 7 bases, and 8 bases separated the two germline ends. The CDR3 is 12 amino acids. Germline V gene sequence: CDR1 MDHEN, CDR2 SYDVKM. The CDR3 DNA follows: TGTGCCAGCAGTTTAGAACAGGGTGAAGCTTTCTTT. It is translated as CASSLEQGEAFF.

The chain has TRBV7-9 and TRBJ1-6; D unresolved. The CDR3 has 14 amino acids. Trimming removed 2 bases from V and 6 bases from J, with 8 bases in between. Per germline, CDR1 SEHNR and CDR2 FQNEAQ (reference sequence). CDR3: CASSLSGFNSPLHF. CDR3 bases: TGTGCCAGCAGCTTATCCGGGTTTAATTCACCCCTCCACTTT.

This CDR3 reads CASSPQLAGANYGYTF. In DNA, the CDR3 is TGTGCCAGCAGTCCACAGTTAGCCGGGGCTAACTATGGCTACACCTTC. The J gene is TRBJ1-2, the V gene TRBV28; D uncertain. Germline V lookup: CDR1 MDHEN, CDR2 SYDVKM. The CDR3 contains 16 residues. Trimming took off 5 bases at V and 0 bases at J, with 16 bases between the two ends.

The rearrangement joins TRBV10-1 to TRBJ2-1; TRBD2 agrees at 9 bases. Trimming took 3 bases from V and 7 from J; bases not matched to a gene: 7. This CDR3 contains 15 residues. Germline-derived CDR1 and CDR2 are WNHNN and SYGVQD (reference sequence). The CDR3 sequence is CASSDAGGVRNEQFF. As DNA, the CDR3 is TGCGCCAGCAGTGACGCGGGGGGGGTCAGAAATGAGCAGTTCTTC.

This clone was counted a single time. The gene calls are TRBV6-5 and TRBJ2-7; D unresolved. Germline assignment: CDR1 MNHEY and CDR2 SVGAGI. Between the trimmed V and J ends, which lost 3 bases and 3 bases, there was a span of 12 bases. The CDR3 totals 14 residues. The CDR3: CASSYRDSSYEQYF. The CDR3 DNA follows: TGTGCCAGCAGTTATCGAGACTCAAGCTACGAGCAGTACTTC.

The rearrangement joins TRBV15 to TRBJ2-5; 7 bases fit TRBD2. The V and J ends lost 3 bases and 5 bases, in that order; junction bases with no gene match: 6. CDR1 LNHNV and CDR2 YYDKDF come from the germline V gene (reference sequence). The CDR3 contains 14 residues. CDR3 coding DNA: TGTGCCACCAGCAGGGGGAGGGCCTGGGAGACCCAGTACTTC. Protein sequence: CATSRGRAWETQYF.

The chain couples TRBV11-2 to TRBJ2-3; D uncertain. CDR3 length equals 13 residues. Germline V gene data show CDR1 as SGHAT and CDR2 as FQNNGV. V lost 4 bases and J 0 bases, leaving 5 bases between the germline ends. This CDR3 is CASSWASTDTQYF. The CDR3 bases are TGTGCCAGCAGCTGGGCCAGCACAGATACGCAGTATTTT.

J is TRBJ1-2 and V is TRBV28; no clear D gene. There are 15 residues in the CDR3. Germline CDR1 MDHEN, CDR2 SYDVKM. V was cut by 4 bases and J by 3 bases, with 15 bases left in between. CDR3 amino acids: CASSSGLPPYYGYTF. In DNA, the CDR3 is TGTGCCAGCAGTTCAGGCCTCCCACCCTACTATGGCTACACCTTC.

The V and J genes are TRBV7-6 and TRBJ2-5, with TRBD2 identical over 15 bases. Trimming cost V 6 bases and J 5 bases; bases outside gene matches: 4. Germline values: CDR1 SGHVS, CDR2 FNYEAQ. The CDR3 is 15 amino acids. The CDR3 nucleotides read TGTGCCAGCAGTCGGACTAGCGGGGGGGGCGAGACCCAGTACTTC. It is translated as CASSRTSGGGETQYF.

This chain links TRBV28 with TRBJ1-5; weak D call: TRBD1 (6 bases). CDR3 length equals 13 residues. Germline CDR1 MDHEN, CDR2 SYDVKM. The CDR3 is CAIEPGQKLPQHF. DNA of the CDR3: TGTGCAATTGAACCGGGACAAAAATTGCCCCAGCATTTT.

V is TRBV11-2 and J is TRBJ1-1; unclear D gene. V was pared by 3 bases and J by 1 base, with 6 bases between. CDR1 and CDR2 from the germline V gene are SGHAT and FQNNGV. The CDR3 loop spans 13 amino acids. The CDR3 region is CASSFGRNTEAFF. The DNA of the CDR3 is TGTGCCAGCAGCTTCGGGCGGAACACTGAAGCTTTCTTT.